This TCR beta chain was sequenced for a study of tumor and adjacent non-tumor tissue in lung cancer. Three rounds of nested PCR, following a modified ARM-PCR protocol, produced the TCRbeta library. MiXCR was run by TCRdb on the multiplex PCR reads, yielding one entry per CDR3 protein. The data show roughly 76,000 distinct CDR3 sequences, around 70% seen once. This sample's RNA came from whole unsorted tissue. Concerning this clonotype: Its ends do not fully match the called genes, so a read error is possible.

Germline CDR1 MNHEY, CDR2 SVGAGI. The CDR3 has 15 residues. The origin of this receptor is a woman aged 70-85 years with non-small cell lung cancer. The specimen was lung tumor tissue. This chain joins TRBV6-5 and TRBJ2-1; 8 nucleotides agree with TRBD1. The CDR3 DNA reads as TGTGCCAGCAGTCGCGGGACAGGCCCCAACAATAAGCAGTTCTTC. Amino acid sequence: CASSRGTGPNNKQFF.